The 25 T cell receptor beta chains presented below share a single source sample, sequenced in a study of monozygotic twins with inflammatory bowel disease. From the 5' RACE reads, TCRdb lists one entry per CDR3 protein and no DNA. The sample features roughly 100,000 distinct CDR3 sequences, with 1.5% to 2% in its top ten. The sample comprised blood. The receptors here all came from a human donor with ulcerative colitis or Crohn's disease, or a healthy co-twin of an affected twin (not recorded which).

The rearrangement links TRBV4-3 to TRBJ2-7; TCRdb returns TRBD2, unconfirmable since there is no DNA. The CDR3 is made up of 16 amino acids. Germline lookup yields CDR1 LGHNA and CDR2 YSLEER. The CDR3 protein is CASSQDLSGSVNEQYF.

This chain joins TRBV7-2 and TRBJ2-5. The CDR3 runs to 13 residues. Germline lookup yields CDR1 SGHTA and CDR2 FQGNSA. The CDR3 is CASSLAEGETQYF.

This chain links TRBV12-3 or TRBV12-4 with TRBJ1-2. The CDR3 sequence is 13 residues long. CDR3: CASSQVGAYGYTF.

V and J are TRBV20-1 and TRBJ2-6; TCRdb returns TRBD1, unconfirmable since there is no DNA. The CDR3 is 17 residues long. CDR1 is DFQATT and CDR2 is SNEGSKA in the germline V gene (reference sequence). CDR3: CSARTSGDTAGANVLTF.

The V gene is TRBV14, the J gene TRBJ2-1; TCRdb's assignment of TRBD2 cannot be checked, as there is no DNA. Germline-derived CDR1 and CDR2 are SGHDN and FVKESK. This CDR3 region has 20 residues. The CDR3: CASSQTRTSGGFSSYNEQFF.

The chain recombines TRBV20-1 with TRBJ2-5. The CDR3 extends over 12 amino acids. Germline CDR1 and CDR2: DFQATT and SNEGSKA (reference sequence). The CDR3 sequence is CSARDGWETQYF.

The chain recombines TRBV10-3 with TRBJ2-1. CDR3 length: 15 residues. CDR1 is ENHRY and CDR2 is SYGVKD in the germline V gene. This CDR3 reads CAISGYGSSYNEQFF.

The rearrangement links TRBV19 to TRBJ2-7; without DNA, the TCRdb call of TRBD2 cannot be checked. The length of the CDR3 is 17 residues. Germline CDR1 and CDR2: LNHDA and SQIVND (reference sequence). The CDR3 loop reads CASSTPGLASSSYEQYF.

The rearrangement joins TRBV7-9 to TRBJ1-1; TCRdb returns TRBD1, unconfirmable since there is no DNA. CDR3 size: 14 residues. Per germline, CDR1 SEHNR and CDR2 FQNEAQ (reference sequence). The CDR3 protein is CASSPMTGDSEAFF.

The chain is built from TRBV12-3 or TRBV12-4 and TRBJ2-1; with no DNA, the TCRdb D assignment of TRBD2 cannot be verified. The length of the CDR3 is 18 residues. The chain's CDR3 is CASSFLPGPMANYNEQFF.

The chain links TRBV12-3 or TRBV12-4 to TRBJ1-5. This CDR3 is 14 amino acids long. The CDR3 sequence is CASSLTRGNQPQHF.

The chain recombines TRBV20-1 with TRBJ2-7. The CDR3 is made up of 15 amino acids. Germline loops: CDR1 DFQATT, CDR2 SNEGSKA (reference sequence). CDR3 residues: CSARRPGHQPYEQYF.

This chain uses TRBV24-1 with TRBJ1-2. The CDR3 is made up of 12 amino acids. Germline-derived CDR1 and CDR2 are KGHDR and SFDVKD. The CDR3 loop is CATSDSNYGYTF.

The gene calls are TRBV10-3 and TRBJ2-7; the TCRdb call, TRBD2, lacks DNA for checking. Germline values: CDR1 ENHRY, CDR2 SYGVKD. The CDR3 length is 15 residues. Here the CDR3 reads CAISGRTSGGLEQYF.

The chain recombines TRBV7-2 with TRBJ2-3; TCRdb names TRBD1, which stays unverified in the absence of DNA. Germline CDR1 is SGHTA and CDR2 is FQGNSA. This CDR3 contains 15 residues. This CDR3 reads CASSLAPGFTDTQYF.

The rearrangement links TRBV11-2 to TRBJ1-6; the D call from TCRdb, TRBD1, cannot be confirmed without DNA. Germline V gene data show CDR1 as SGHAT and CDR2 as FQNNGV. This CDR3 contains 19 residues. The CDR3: CASSLRDRNLQPYNSPLHF.

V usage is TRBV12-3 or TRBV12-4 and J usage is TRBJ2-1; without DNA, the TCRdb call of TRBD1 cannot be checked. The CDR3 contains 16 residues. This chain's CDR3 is CASSLLGRVNYNEQFF.

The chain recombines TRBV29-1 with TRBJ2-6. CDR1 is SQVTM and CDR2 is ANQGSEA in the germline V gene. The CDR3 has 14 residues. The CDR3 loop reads CSVDLGFGANVLTF.

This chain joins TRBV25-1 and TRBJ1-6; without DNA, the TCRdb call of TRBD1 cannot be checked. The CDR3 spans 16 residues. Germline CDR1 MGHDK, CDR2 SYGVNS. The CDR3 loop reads CASSEPGTARSSPLHF.

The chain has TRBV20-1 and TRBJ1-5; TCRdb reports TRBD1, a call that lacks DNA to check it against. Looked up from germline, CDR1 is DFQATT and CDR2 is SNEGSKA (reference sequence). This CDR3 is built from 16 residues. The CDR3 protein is CSASFGTVYSNQPQHF.

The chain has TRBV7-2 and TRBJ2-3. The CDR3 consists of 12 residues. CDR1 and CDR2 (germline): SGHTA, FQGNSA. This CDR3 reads CASSPTADTQYF.

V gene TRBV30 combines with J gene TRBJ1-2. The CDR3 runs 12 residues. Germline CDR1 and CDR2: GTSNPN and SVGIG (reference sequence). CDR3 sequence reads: CAWSGGNYGYTF. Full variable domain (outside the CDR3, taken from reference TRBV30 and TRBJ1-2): SQTIHQWPATLVQPVGSPLSLECTVEGTSNPNLYWYRQAAGRGLQLLFYSVGIGQISSEVPQNLSASRPQDRQFILSSKKLLLSDSGFYLCAWSGGNYGYTFGSGTRLTVV.

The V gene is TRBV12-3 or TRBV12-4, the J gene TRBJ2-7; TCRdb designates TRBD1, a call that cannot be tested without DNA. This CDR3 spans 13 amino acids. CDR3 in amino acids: CASSSNRVYEQYF.

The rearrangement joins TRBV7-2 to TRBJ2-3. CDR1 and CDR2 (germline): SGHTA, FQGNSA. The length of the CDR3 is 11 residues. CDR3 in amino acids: CASSLESVQYF.

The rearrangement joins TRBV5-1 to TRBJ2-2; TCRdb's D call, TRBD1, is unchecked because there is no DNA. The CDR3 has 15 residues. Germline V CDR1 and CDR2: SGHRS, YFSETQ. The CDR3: CASSPGQALTGELFF.